Listed below are T cell receptor beta chains from one sample, sequenced in a study of T cells after somatic rescue of genetic block. The protocol was immunoSEQ multiplex PCR, while the TCRdb copy is restricted to in-frame clones and leaves out a portion. The sample lists 110,000 or so clones, 85% to 95% seen once, with over 1.1% in the top ten. Specimen: peripheral blood mononuclear cells (PBMCs). Receptors originate from a young woman. Each CDR3 is given with its conserved first and last residue.

>TRBJ2-7|TRBV5-1
CASSTDRGEQYF
>TRBJ2-7|TRBV21-1
CASSKEATGPHSSYEQYF
>TRBJ1-2|TRBV11-3
CASSGRTGNKQGYTF
>TRBJ1-3|TRBV7-2
CASSTGTESSGNTIYF
>TRBJ1-1|TRBV6-5
CASSYLGEAFF
>TRBJ1-2|TRBV7-2
CASSLGQGLRAGYTF
>TRBJ2-7|TRBV10-3
CALSPGPQGAEQYF
>TRBJ2-6|TRBV6-1
CASGQGSSGANVLTF
>TRBJ1-2|TRBV4-2
CASSQDRVSYGYTF
>TRBJ1-5|TRBV9
CASSPGQGDQPQHF
>TRBJ2-1|TRBV4-3
CASSQARQLTYNEQFF
>TRBJ1-1|TRBV7-9
CASSSLWGGSTEAFF
>TRBJ1-1|TRBV11-1
CASRLTLNTEAFF
>TRBJ2-5|TRBV7-3
CASSLGLLAQETQYF
>TRBJ2-3|TRBV11-1
CASSLSSGVATDTQYF
>TRBJ2-3|TRBV5-1
CASSRGLAGDTQYF
>TRBJ2-1|TRBV27
CASSQTTGTANEQFF
>TRBJ2-1|TRBV27
CASSFGGGPNEQFF
>TRBJ2-1|TRBV25-1
CASTPLEPVGYNEQFF
>TRBJ1-1|TRBV5-1
CASSFRIDRGTEAFF
>NA|TRBV29-1
CSVVWPTGEQYF
>TRBJ2-7|TRBV6-5
CASSYSTTYEQYF
>TRBJ1-3|TRBV5-1
CASSSEGQGNTIYF
>TRBJ2-3|TRBV18
CASSPPTDTQYF